What follows describes a single TCR beta chain. The entry originates in a study of T cell responses to AZD1222 COVID-19 vaccine. Study-level information: The analysis combined second doses at about 4 or about 12 weeks.

V lost 9 bases, J lost 5 bases, and 11 bases stayed unmatched. The CDR3 length is 15 residues. CDR1 and CDR2 from the germline V gene are WNHNN and SYGVQD (reference sequence). The protocol was immunoSEQ multiplex PCR, while the TCRdb copy is restricted to in-frame clones and leaves out a portion. The sample lists approximately 85,000 clones; 86% were seen once. The receptor was isolated from an adult in good health. The sample in question was peripheral blood, obtained on day 0 of AZD1222 vaccination. V usage is TRBV10-1 and J usage is TRBJ2-1, with 9 bases identical to TRBD2. This chain's CDR3 is CASPKEREENNEQFF. The DNA for the CDR3 is TGCGCCAGTCCGAAAGAGCGGGAGGAAAACAATGAGCAGTTCTTC.